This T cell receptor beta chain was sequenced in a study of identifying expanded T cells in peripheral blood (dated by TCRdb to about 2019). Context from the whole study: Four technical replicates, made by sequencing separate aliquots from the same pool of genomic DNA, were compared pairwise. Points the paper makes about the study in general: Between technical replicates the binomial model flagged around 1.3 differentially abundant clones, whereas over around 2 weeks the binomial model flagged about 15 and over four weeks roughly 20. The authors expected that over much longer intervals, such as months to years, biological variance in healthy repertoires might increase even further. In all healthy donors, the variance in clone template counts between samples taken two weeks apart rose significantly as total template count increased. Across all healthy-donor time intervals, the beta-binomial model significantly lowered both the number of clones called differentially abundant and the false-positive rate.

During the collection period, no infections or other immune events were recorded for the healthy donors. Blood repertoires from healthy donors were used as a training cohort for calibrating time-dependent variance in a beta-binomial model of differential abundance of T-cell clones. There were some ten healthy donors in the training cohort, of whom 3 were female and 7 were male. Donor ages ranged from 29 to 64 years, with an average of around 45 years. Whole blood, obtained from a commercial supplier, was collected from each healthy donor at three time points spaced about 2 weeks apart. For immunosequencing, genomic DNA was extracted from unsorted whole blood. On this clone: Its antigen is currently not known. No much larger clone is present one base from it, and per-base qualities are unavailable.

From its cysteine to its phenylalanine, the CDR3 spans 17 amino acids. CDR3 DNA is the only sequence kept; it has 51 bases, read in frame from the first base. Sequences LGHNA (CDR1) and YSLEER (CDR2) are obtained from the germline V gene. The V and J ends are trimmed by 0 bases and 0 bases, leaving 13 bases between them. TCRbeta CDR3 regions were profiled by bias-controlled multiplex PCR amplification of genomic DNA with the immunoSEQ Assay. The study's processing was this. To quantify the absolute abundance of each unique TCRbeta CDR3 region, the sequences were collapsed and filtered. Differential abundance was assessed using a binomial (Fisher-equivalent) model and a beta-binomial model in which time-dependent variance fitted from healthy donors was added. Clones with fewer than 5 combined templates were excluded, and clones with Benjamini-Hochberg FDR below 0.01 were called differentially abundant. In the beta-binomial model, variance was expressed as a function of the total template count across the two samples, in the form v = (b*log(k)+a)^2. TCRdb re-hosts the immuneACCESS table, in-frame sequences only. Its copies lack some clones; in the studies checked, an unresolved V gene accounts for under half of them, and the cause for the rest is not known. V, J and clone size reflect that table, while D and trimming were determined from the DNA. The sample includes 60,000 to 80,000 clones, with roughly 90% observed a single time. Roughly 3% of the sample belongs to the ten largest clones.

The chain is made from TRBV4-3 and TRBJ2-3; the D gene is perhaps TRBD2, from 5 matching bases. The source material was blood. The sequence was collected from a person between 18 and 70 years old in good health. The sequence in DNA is TGCGCCAGCAGCCAAGAACGATCCGGACTGAGCACAGATACGCAGTATTTT. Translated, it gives CASSQERSGLSTDTQYF.